The clone carrying this TCR beta chain came up a few times. The antigen is undetermined. Per germline, CDR1 SGHDT and CDR2 YYEEEE. CDR3 length equals 16 residues. Trimming took 1 base from V and 2 from J; bases not matched to a gene: 3. This sample was taken from a study of T-cell memory formation after mild COVID-19. Overall study context: TCR clusters showed largely donor specificity. Study-level findings and limits: The study found contracting CD4+ clones mainly in CM and EM and contracting CD8+ clones in EMRA. Detection of some responders pre-infection suggested pre-existing cross-reactive memory T cells participated. Nothing showed for sure that second-wave clones peaking on day 37 were SARS-CoV-2 specific.

Via MiXCR, TCRdb re-called the 5' RACE reads, giving one row per CDR3 protein. The repertoire holds hundreds of thousands of distinct CDR3 sequences, with around 25% as singletons. The clonotype was recovered from an adult woman who had mild COVID-19 (a few samples of this study predate the infection). Cell type and time point are not known. Sequences were obtained from PBMCs or a T cell subset sorted from them (not recorded which). The chain is built from TRBV5-6 and TRBJ2-3; 11 nucleotides line up with TRBD2. The CDR3 loop is CASSLLAGGATDTQYF. CDR3 coding DNA: TGTGCCAGCAGCTTGCTAGCGGGGGGCGCCACAGATACGCAGTATTTT.